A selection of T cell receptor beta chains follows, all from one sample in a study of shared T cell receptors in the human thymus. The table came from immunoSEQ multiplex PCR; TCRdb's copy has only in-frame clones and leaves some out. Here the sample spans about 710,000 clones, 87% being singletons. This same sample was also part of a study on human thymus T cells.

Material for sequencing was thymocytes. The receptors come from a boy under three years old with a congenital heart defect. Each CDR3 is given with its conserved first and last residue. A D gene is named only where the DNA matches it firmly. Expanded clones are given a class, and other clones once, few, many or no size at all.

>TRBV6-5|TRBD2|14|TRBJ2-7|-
CASSSQREPHEQYF
TGTGCCAGCAGTTCGCAGCGGGAGCCCCACGAGCAGTACTTC
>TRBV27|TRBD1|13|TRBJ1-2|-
CASSWDSNYGYTF
TGTGCCAGCAGTTGGGACAGTAACTATGGCTACACCTTC
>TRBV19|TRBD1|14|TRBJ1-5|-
CASSRTGGVQPQHF
TGTGCCAGTTCCCGGACAGGGGGCGTTCAGCCCCAGCATTTT
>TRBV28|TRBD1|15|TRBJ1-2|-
CASSLETGATDGYTF
TGTGCCAGCAGTTTAGAGACAGGGGCGACTGATGGCTACACCTTC
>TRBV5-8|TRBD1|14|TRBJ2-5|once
CASSLVDRQETQYF
TGTGCCAGCAGCTTGGTGGACAGGCAAGAGACCCAGTACTTC
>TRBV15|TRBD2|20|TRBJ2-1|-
CATSRDWIGLAGTLYNEQFF
TGTGCCACCAGCAGAGATTGGATAGGATTAGCGGGAACCCTCTACAATGAGCAGTTCTTC
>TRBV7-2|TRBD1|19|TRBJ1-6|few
CASSYQQGQDSSYNSPLHF
TGTGCCAGCAGCTACCAACAAGGACAGGACAGCTCCTATAATTCACCCCTCCACTTT
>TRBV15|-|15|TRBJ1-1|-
CATSLSGRRNTEAFF
TGTGCCACCAGCTTAAGCGGACGGAGGAACACTGAAGCTTTCTTT
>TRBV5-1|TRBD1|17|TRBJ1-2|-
CASSWDPPAQGGYGYTF
TGCGCCAGCAGCTGGGACCCCCCGGCACAGGGGGGCTATGGCTACACCTTC
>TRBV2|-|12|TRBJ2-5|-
CASFAVQETQYF
TGTGCCAGCTTCGCGGTTCAAGAGACCCAGTACTTC
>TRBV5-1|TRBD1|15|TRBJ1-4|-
CASSLDRDRGLKLFF
TGCGCCAGCAGCTTGGATCGGGACAGGGGTCTAAAACTGTTTTTT